In this sample, the clone carrying this T cell receptor (beta chain) turned up many times. The use of a sample-barcoded 5' primer and a J-beta primer mix characterized a second PCR of about 7 to 12 cycles. The authors tagged each cDNA molecule using a template-switch adaptor with 12 random nucleotides. TCRdb recomputed calls from the 5' RACE reads with MiXCR, one row per CDR3 protein. The sample lists over 550,000 distinct CDR3 sequences, about 30% occurring once. This sample was taken from a study of blood T cells in healthy people across ages. Study overall: Roughly one uniquely barcoded beta molecule per two T cells was captured.

In terms of origin and age, donors were healthy Caucasian individuals from Russia aged roughly 6 to 90. CDR3 length: 12 residues. The germline V gene has CDR1 MNHNS and CDR2 SASEGT. Trimming took 6 bases from V and 3 from J; bases not matched to a gene: 2. Sequencing used blood. V and J are TRBV6-1 and TRBJ2-7; 7 bases fit TRBD1. This TCR was recovered from a woman over 75 in good health. The CDR3 reads CASSGQDYEQYF. DNA for the CDR3: TGTGCCAGCAGCGGACAGGACTACGAGCAGTACTTC.